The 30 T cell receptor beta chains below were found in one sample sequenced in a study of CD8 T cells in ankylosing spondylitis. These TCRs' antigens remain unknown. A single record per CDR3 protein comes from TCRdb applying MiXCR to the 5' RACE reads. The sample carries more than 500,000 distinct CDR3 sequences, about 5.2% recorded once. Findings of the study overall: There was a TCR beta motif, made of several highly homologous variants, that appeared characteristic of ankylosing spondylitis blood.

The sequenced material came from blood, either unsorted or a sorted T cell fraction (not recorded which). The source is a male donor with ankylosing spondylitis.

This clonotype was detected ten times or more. The CDR3 reads CASSFRGGSYNEQFF. The CDR3 nucleotides read TGTGCCAGCAGCTTCCGGGGGGGATCCTACAATGAGCAGTTCTTC. This sequence joins TRBV5-6 and TRBJ2-1; TRBD2 matches at 8 bases. Per the germline V gene, CDR1 is SGHDT and CDR2 is YYEEEE. This CDR3 spans 15 amino acids. The trim removed 2 bases at V and 1 base at J, leaving 2 bases unmatched.

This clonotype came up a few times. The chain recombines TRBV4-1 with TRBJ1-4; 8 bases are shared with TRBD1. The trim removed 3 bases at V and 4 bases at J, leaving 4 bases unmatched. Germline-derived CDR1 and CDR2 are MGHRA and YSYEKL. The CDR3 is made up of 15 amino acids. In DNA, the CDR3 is TGCGCCAGCAGCCACCAGGACAGGGTTAATGAAAAACTGTTTTTT. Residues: CASSHQDRVNEKLFF.

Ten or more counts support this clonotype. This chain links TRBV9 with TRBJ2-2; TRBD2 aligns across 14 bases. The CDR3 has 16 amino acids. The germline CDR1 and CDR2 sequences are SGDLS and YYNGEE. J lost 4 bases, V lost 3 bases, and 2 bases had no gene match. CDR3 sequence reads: CASSAGLAGVTGELFF. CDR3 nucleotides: TGTGCCAGCAGCGCGGGACTAGCGGGAGTCACCGGGGAGCTGTTTTTT.

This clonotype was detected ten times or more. CDR3 in DNA: TGCAGCGTTGAAGGCAGGGGGGGTGGCTACACCTTC. Residues: CSVEGRGGGYTF. This rearrangement joins TRBV29-1 to TRBJ1-2; 7 positions match TRBD1. Germline assignment: CDR1 SQVTM and CDR2 ANQGSEA. This CDR3 region has 12 residues. J lost 7 bases, V lost 1 base, and 3 bases had no gene match.

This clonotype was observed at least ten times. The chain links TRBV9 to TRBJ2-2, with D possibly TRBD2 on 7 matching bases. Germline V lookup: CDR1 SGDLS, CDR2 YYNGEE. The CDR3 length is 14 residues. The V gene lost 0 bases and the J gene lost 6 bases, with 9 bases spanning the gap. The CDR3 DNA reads TGTGCCAGCAGCGTAGGAGGGGGGGCCGGGGAGCTGTTTTTT. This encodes CASSVGGGAGELFF.

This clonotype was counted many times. CDR3 DNA sequence: TGCGCCAGCAGCTGGACGGTGAGCACAGATACGCAGTATTTT. It codes for CASSWTVSTDTQYF. The chain links TRBV5-1 to TRBJ2-3; D unclear. The CDR3 is 14 residues long. Germline V lookup: CDR1 SGHRS, CDR2 YFSETQ. V was trimmed by 3 bases and J by 0 bases, leaving 8 bases between them.

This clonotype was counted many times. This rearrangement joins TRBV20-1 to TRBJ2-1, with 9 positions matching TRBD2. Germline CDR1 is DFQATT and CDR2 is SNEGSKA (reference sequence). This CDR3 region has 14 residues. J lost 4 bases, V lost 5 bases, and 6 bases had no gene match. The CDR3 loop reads CSASGTSMYNEQFF. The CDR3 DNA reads TGCAGTGCTTCCGGGACTAGCATGTACAATGAGCAGTTCTTC.

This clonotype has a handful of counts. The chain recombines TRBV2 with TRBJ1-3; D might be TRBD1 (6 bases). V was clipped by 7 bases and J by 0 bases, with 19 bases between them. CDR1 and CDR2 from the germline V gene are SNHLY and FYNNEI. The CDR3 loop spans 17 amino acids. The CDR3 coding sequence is TGTGCCAGCATTTCTACAGTGGGACACGTCTCTGGAAACACCATATATTTT. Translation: CASISTVGHVSGNTIYF. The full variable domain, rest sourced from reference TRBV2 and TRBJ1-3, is EPEVTQTPSHQVTQMGQEVILRCVPISNHLYFYWYRQILGQKVEFLVSFYNNEISEKSEIFDDQFSVERPDGSNFTLKIRSTKLEDSAMYFCASISTVGHVSGNTIYFGEGSWLTVV.

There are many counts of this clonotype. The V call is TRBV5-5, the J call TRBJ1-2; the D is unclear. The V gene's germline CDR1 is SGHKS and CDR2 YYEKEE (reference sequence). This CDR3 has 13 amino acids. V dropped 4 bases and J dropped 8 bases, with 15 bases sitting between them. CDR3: CASSPEIGSGYTF. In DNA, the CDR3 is TGTGCCAGCAGCCCCGAAATAGGTTCGGGCTACACCTTC.

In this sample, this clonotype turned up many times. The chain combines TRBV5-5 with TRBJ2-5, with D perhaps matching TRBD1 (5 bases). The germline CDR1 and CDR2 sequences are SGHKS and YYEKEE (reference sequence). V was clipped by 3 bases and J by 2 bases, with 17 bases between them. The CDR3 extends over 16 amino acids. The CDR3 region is CASSSTPLTGQETQYF. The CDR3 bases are TGTGCCAGCAGCTCAACCCCCCTTACAGGACAAGAGACCCAGTACTTC.

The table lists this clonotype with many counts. CDR3 sequence reads: CAISNTGELFF. CDR3 DNA: TGTGCCATCAGTAACACCGGGGAGCTGTTTTTT. The J gene is TRBJ2-2, the V gene TRBV10-3; no definite D call. The ends were cut back, 5 bases at V and 2 bases at J, with 0 bases in the middle. CDR1 and CDR2 (germline): ENHRY, SYGVKD. This CDR3 has 11 amino acids.

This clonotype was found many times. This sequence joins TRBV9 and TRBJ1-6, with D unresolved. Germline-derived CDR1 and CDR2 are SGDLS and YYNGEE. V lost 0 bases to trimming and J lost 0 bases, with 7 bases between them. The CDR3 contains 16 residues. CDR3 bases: TGTGCCAGCAGCGTAGGTCGGAGCTCCTATAATTCACCCCTCCACTTT. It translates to CASSVGRSSYNSPLHF.

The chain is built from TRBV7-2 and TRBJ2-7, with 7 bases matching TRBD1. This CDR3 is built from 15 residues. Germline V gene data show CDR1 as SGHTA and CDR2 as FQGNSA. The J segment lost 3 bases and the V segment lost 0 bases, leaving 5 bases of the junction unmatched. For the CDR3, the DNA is TGTGCCAGCAGCTTAGCGGGACAGTTCGGCTACGAGCAGTACTTC. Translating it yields CASSLAGQFGYEQYF.

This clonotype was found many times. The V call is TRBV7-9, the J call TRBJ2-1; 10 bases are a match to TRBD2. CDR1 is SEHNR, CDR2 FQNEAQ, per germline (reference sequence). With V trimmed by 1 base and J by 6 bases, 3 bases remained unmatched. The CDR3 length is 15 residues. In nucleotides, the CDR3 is TGTGCCAGCAGCTTAGGGTCTAGCGGGAGCAATGAGCAGTTCTTC. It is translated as CASSLGSSGSNEQFF.

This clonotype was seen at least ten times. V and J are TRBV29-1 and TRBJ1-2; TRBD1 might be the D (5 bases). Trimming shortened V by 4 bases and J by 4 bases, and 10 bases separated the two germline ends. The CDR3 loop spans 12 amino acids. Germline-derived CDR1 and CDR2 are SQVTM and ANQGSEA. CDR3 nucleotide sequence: TGCAGCGTTGGGGCAGGGACCTATGGCTACACCTTC. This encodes CSVGAGTYGYTF.

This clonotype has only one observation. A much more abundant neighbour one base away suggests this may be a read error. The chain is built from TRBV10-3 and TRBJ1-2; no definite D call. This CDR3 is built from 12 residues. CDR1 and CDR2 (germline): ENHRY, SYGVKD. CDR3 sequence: CATSESRQGYTF. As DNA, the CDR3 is TGTGCCACCAGTGAGTCGCGTCAGGGCTACACCTTC.

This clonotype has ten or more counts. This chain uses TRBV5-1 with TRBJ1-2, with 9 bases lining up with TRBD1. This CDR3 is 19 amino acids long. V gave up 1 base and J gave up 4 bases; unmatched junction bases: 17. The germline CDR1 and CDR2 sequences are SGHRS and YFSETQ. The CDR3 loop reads CASSLRPTQGQGNSYGYTF. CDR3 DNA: TGCGCCAGCAGCTTGCGTCCTACCCAGGGACAGGGAAATTCCTATGGCTACACCTTC. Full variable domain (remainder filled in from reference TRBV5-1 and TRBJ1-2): KAGVTQTPRYLIKTRGQQVTLSCSPISGHRSVSWYQQTPGQGLQFLFEYFSETQRNKGNFPGRFSGRQFSNSRSEMNVSTLELGDSALYLCASSLRPTQGQGNSYGYTFGSGTRLTVV.

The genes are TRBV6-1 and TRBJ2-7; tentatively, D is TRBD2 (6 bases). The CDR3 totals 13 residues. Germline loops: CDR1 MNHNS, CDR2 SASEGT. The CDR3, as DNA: TGTGCGTGTGGCGGGACCGTCTCCTACGAGCAGTACTTC. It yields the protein CACGGTVSYEQYF.

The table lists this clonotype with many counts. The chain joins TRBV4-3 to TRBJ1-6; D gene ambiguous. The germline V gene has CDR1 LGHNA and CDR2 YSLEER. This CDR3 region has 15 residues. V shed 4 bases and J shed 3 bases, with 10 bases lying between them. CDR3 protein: CASSPTPDYNSPLHF. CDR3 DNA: TGCGCCAGCAGCCCAACTCCGGACTATAATTCACCCCTCCACTTT.

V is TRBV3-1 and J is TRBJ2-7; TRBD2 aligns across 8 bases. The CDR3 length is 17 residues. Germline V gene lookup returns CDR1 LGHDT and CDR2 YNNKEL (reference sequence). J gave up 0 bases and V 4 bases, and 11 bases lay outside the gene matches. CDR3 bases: TGTGCCAGCAGCCGTACGACTAGCGTGCTAAGCTCCTACGAGCAGTACTTC. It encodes CASSRTTSVLSSYEQYF.

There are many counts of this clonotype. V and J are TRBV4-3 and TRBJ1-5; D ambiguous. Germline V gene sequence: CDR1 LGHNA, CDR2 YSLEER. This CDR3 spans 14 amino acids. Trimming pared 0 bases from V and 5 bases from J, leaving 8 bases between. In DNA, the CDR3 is TGCGCCAGCAGCCAAGATTTGAGGGATCAGCCCCAGCATTTT. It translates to CASSQDLRDQPQHF.

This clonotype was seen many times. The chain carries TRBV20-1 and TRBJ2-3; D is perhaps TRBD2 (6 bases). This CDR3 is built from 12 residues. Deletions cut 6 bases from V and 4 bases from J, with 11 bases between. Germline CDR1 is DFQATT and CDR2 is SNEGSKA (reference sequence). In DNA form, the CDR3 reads TGCAGTGCAAGGGACTTCGCAGATACGCAGTATTTT. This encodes CSARDFADTQYF.

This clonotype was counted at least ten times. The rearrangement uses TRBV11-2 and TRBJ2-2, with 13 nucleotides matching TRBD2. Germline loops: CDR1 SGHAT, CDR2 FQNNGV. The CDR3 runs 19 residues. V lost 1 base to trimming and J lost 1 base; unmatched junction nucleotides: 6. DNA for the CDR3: TGTGCCAGCAGCTTAGGGACTAGCGGGAGACGATTGAACACCGGGGAGCTGTTTTTT. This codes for CASSLGTSGRRLNTGELFF.

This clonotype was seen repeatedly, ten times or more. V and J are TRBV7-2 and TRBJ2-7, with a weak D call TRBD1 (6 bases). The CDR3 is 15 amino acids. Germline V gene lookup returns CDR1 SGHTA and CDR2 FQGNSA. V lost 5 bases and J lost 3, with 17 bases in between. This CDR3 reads CASSRVGVRGYEQYF. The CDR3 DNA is TGTGCCAGCAGCCGAGTAGGCGTCAGGGGCTACGAGCAGTACTTC.

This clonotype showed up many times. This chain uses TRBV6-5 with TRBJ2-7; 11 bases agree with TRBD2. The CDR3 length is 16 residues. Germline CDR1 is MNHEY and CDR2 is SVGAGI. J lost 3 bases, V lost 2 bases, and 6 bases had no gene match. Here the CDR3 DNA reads TGTGCCAGCAGTTACGGAGGGACTAGCGGATACTACGAGCAGTACTTC. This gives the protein CASSYGGTSGYYEQYF.

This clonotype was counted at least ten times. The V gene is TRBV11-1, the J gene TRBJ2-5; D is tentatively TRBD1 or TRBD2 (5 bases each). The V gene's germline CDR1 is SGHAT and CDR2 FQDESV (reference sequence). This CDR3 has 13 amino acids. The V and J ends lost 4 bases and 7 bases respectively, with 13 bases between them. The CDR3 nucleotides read TGTGCCAGCAGCTGGGACGGGCTTTGGACCCAGTACTTC. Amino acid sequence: CASSWDGLWTQYF.

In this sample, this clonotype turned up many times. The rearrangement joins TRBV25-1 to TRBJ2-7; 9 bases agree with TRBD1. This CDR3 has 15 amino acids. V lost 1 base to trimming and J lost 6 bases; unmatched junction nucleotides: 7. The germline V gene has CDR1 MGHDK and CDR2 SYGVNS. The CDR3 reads CASSESNPDRGEQYF. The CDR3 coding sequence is TGTGCCAGCAGTGAATCAAACCCGGACAGGGGCGAGCAGTACTTC.

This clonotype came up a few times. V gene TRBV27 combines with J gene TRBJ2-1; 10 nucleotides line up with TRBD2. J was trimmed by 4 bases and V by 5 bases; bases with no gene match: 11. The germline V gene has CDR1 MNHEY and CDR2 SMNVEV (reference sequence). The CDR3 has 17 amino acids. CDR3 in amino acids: CASSPLRRTSGYNEQFF. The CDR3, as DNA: TGTGCCAGCAGTCCTCTTCGCCGGACTAGCGGTTACAATGAGCAGTTCTTC.

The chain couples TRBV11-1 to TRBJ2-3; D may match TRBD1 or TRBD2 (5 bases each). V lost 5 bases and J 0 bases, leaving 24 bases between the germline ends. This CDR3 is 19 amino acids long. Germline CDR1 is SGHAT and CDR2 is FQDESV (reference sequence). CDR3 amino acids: CASSPGRLGRATSTDTQYF. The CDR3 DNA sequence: TGTGCCAGCAGCCCAGGGCGGCTAGGGCGGGCGACTAGCACAGATACGCAGTATTTT.

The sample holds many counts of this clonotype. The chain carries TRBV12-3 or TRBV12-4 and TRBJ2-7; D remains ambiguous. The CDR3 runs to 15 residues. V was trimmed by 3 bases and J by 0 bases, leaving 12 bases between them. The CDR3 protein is CASSFHAGRSYEQYF. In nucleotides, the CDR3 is TGTGCCAGCAGTTTCCATGCAGGTCGCTCCTACGAGCAGTACTTC.